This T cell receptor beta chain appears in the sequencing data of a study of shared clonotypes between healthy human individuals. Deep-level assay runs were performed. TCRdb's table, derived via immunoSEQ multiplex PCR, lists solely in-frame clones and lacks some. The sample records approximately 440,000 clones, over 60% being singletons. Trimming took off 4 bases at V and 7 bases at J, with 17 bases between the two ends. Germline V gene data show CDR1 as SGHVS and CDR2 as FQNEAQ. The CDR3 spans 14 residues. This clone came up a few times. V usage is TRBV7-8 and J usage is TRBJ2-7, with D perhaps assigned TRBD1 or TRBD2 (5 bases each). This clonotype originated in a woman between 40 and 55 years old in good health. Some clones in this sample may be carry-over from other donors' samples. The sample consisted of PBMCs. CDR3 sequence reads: CASSSPGPGLEQYF. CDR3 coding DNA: TGTGCCAGCAGCTCGCCGGGACCCGGCTTGGAGCAGTACTTC.